This T cell receptor beta chain emerged from a study of cytomegalovirus exposure and HLA in healthy donors. Broader study findings: Investigators reported approximately 150 TCR beta chains as tied to cytomegalovirus. Roughly even sequencing depth across donors was the assumption behind the presence/absence analyses.

A single count supports this clone. Its antigen remains unknown. PCR primers comprised 60 Vbeta and 13 Jbeta primers. The table came from immunoSEQ multiplex PCR; TCRdb's copy has only in-frame clones and leaves some out. The repertoire holds approximately 140,000 clones, with about four fifths as singletons. The CDR3 runs 15 residues. Germline CDR1 MNHNY, CDR2 SVGAGI (reference sequence). V was pared by 3 bases and J by 3 bases, with 7 bases of the junction left unmatched. The sequence derives from a man aged 35 to 55 in good health and CMV-seropositive. Material for sequencing was PBMCs. The chain combines TRBV6-6 with TRBJ1-2; the match to TRBD1 covers 7 bases. CDR3 nucleotide sequence: TGTGCCAGCAGTTATCAACCGGGACAGTACTATGGCTACACCTTC. As protein: CASSYQPGQYYGYTF.